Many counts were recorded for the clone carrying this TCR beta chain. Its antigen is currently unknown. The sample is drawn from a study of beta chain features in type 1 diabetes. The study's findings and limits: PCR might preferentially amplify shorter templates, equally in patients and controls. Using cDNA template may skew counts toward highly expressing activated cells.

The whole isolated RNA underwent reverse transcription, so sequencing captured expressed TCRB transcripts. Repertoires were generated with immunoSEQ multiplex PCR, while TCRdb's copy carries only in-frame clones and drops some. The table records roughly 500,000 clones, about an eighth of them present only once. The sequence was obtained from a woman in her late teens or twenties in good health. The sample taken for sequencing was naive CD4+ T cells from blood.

In DNA form, the CDR3 reads TGTGCCAGCAGCTTAAGCCCAGATACGCAGTATTTT. It codes for CASSLSPDTQYF. The V and J genes are TRBV13 and TRBJ2-3; unclear D gene. Germline CDR1 reads PRHDT; CDR2 reads FYEKMQ (reference sequence). This CDR3 is built from 12 residues. Trimming stripped 2 bases from V and 4 bases from J, with 4 bases between.